A single sample gave rise to the 4 T cell receptor beta chains below, sequenced in a study of T-cell reconstitution after alpha-beta-depleted transplantation in children. The authors prepared the TCRbeta library with unique molecular identifiers. TCRdb passed the PCR reads through MiXCR, listing each CDR3 protein once. The table has about 240,000 distinct CDR3 sequences, about 12% seen once; the top ten hold roughly 2.6%. Material: PBMCs from the stem cell graft donor, obtained from the stem cell graft. The receptors were sampled from a human donor who donated a stem cell graft to a child with acute lymphoblastic leukemia.

This clonotype was picked up many times. V usage is TRBV6-1 and J usage is TRBJ1-3, with D possibly TRBD1 on 5 matching bases. V lost 11 bases, J lost 2 bases, and 13 bases lay in between. Looked up from germline, CDR1 is MNHNS and CDR2 is SASEGT. The CDR3 totals 13 residues. CDR3 protein: CASRRGAGNTIYF. The CDR3 nucleotides are TGTGCCTCCCGGCGGGGGGCTGGAAACACCATATATTTT.

This clonotype was observed at least ten times. This rearrangement joins TRBV5-1 to TRBJ2-1, with 11 bases matching TRBD1. This CDR3 region has 15 residues. Trimming at V came to 5 bases and at J to 6 bases, leaving 7 bases not matched to a gene. Looked up from germline, CDR1 is SGHRS and CDR2 is YFSETQ. The CDR3 reads CASRRPGTGGNEQFF. CDR3 nucleotide sequence: TGCGCCAGCAGAAGACCCGGGACAGGGGGCAATGAGCAGTTCTTC. The variable domain in full, with the rest retrieved from reference TRBV5-1 and TRBJ2-1, is KAGVTQTPRYLIKTRGQQVTLSCSPISGHRSVSWYQQTPGQGLQFLFEYFSETQRNKGNFPGRFSGRQFSNSRSEMNVSTLELGDSALYLCASRRPGTGGNEQFFGPGTRLTVL.

As concerns this clonotype: Since a much larger clone is just one base distant, this may be a read error. The genes are TRBV27 and TRBJ2-7; unclear D gene. Germline-derived CDR1 and CDR2 are MNHEY and SMNVEV (reference sequence). Trimming removed 3 bases at V and 5 bases at J, with 14 bases between. The CDR3 contains 14 residues. For the CDR3, the DNA is TGTGCCAGCAGTTTTTCCCCGAGGTCCCACGAGCAGTACTTC. Its protein product is CASSFSPRSHEQYF.

This clonotype appeared many times. The chain uses TRBV5-1 and TRBJ2-7; D is perhaps TRBD2 (6 bases). CDR3 length: 15 amino acids. Per the germline V gene, CDR1 is SGHRS and CDR2 is YFSETQ. V shed 6 bases and J shed 2 bases, with 18 bases lying between them. The CDR3 DNA reads TGCGCCAGCAACCTCGGGAGAATAACCCCCTACGAGCAGTACTTC. This gives the protein CASNLGRITPYEQYF.